One sample yielded the 3 T cell receptor beta chains listed below, sequenced in a study of blood T cell repertoires in COVID-19. The repertoire was sequenced with immunoSEQ multiplex PCR; TCRdb's copy has only in-frame clones and lacks some. The table records about 90,000 clones, about 85% of them present only once. The specimen sequenced was peripheral blood. The receptors stem from a woman between 70 and 85 years old with active or convalescent COVID-19.

The chain recombines TRBV11-2 with TRBJ2-3, with D perhaps TRBD1 (5 bases). Trimming shortened V by 7 bases and J by 0 bases, and 14 bases separated the two germline ends. From germline, CDR1 is SGHAT and CDR2 FQNNGV. This CDR3 spans 15 amino acids. As DNA, the CDR3 is TGTGCCAGCACCTTCCTCGGACACAGCACAGATACGCAGTATTTT. Amino acids: CASTFLGHSTDTQYF.

The chain is built from TRBV7-2 and TRBJ1-3; the D gene is possibly TRBD1 (5 bases). The CDR3 consists of 16 residues. The V end was cut by 5 bases, the J end by 0 bases, with 14 bases between. Germline assignment: CDR1 SGHTA and CDR2 FQGNSA. For the CDR3, the DNA is TGTGCCAGCAGCCCCCCCGGGGGGTCCTCTGGAAACACCATATATTTT. Translated, it gives CASSPPGGSSGNTIYF.

The chain joins TRBV29-1 to TRBJ2-4; D is undetermined. This CDR3 region has 12 residues. In germline, CDR1 is SQVTM, CDR2 ANQGSEA. Trimming removed 7 bases from V and 0 bases from J, with 7 bases in between. Here the CDR3 reads CSGEVAKNIQYF. In DNA, the CDR3 is TGCAGCGGAGAAGTAGCCAAAAACATTCAGTACTTC.